The entry below describes one TCR beta chain. J lost 4 bases, V lost 10 bases, and 9 bases had no gene match. Germline CDR1 reads LNHDA; CDR2 reads SQIVND (reference sequence). This CDR3 region has 14 residues. The data are from a study of technical replicates of blood from several donors. Only in-frame clones appear in the TCRdb table, and some are missing; sequencing was by immunoSEQ multiplex PCR. Here the sample spans tens of thousands of clones, 90% being singletons. The receptor was derived from a human donor in good health. Some clones in this sample may be carry-over from other donors' samples. Sequenced material: PBMCs. The chain links TRBV19 to TRBJ1-5, with TRBD1 identical over 8 bases. In DNA form, the CDR3 reads TGTGCCACCGACGACAGGGGTTCGAATCAGCCCCAGCATTTT. This codes for CATDDRGSNQPQHF.